Listed below are T cell receptor beta chains from one sample, sequenced in a study of STAT5B mutations in CD4+ large granular lymphocyte leukemia. Assay used: immunoSEQ multiplex PCR; TCRdb lists only in-frame clones, some missing. The repertoire includes about 33,000 clones, 74% of them detected once, and around 0.27% sits in the top ten. The sequencing input was CD4+ T cells from blood buffy coats. The receptors stem from a human donor in good health. Both conserved end residues are part of each CDR3. The order of the fields is D gene, J gene, V gene, clone size, CDR3 DNA, CDR3 protein. A D gene is named only where the DNA matches it firmly. Size tells how often a clone was seen (once, few, many) or the class of an expanded clone, and some rows leave it out.

d_gene: -
j_gene: TRBJ1-4
v_gene: TRBV19
abundance: -
CDR3nt: TGTGCCAGTAGCCGAACACGGCCCCCCGAAAAACTGTTTTTT
CDR3aa: CASSRTRPPEKLFF

d_gene: -
j_gene: TRBJ1-5
v_gene: TRBV4-2
abundance: -
CDR3nt: TGTGCCAGCAGCCAAGTACCTCCGAATCAGCCCCAGCATTTT
CDR3aa: CASSQVPPNQPQHF

d_gene: TRBD2
j_gene: TRBJ2-1
v_gene: TRBV5-4
abundance: -
CDR3nt: TGTGCCAGCAGCATTAGCGGGAGCTCCTACAATGAGCAGTTCTTC
CDR3aa: CASSISGSSYNEQFF

d_gene: -
j_gene: TRBJ1-1
v_gene: TRBV18
abundance: -
CDR3nt: TGTGCCAGCAGACCCTCTACCGGGACCGGAGAGATGAACACTGAAGCTTTCTTT
CDR3aa: CASRPSTGTGEMNTEAFF

d_gene: TRBD1
j_gene: TRBJ1-1
v_gene: TRBV10-3
abundance: few
CDR3nt: TGTGCCATCAGGGCCAGTATTACAGGGGGCACTGAAGCTTTCTTT
CDR3aa: CAIRASITGGTEAFF

d_gene: TRBD1
j_gene: TRBJ1-1
v_gene: TRBV7-8
abundance: -
CDR3nt: TGTGCCAGCAGCTTAGCCCCCGGGACAGGGCGCGCTTTCTTT
CDR3aa: CASSLAPGTGRAFF

d_gene: -
j_gene: TRBJ2-7
v_gene: TRBV28
abundance: -
CDR3nt: TGTGCCAGCAGAGGGTTCGAGAGCTCCTACGAGCAGTACTTC
CDR3aa: CASRGFESSYEQYF

d_gene: -
j_gene: TRBJ1-1
v_gene: TRBV29-1
abundance: -
CDR3nt: TGCAGCGTTAAGGGTCGGATGAAGGACACTGAAGCTTTCTTT
CDR3aa: CSVKGRMKDTEAFF

d_gene: -
j_gene: TRBJ1-2
v_gene: TRBV14
abundance: -
CDR3nt: TGTGCCAGCAGCCACCTGGCAGGGACGCCAAAGGGCTACACCTTC
CDR3aa: CASSHLAGTPKGYTF

d_gene: -
j_gene: TRBJ2-1
v_gene: TRBV5-4
abundance: -
CDR3nt: TGTGCCAGCAGCACGGAGACCGGCGATGAGCAGTTCTTC
CDR3aa: CASSTETGDEQFF

d_gene: TRBD2
j_gene: TRBJ2-5
v_gene: TRBV10-3
abundance: -
CDR3nt: TGTGCCATCAGTACGGGACTAGCGGCAGAGACCCAGTACTTC
CDR3aa: CAISTGLAAETQYF

d_gene: -
j_gene: TRBJ1-1
v_gene: TRBV28
abundance: -
CDR3nt: TGTGCCAGCAGTTCTGCGGGACAAGGGAGAACTGAAGCTTTCTTT
CDR3aa: CASSSAGQGRTEAFF

d_gene: -
j_gene: TRBJ2-7
v_gene: TRBV4-2
abundance: few
CDR3nt: TGTGCCAGCAGCCTGACGGGTGAGGTCTGGCAGTACTTC
CDR3aa: CASSLTGEVWQYF

d_gene: TRBD1
j_gene: TRBJ1-2
v_gene: TRBV11-2
abundance: -
CDR3nt: TGTGCCAGCAATACCGTGACAGGGACAGGCTACACCTTC
CDR3aa: CASNTVTGTGYTF

d_gene: -
j_gene: TRBJ2-1
v_gene: TRBV19
abundance: -
CDR3nt: TGTGCCAGTAGTATGTCCCCATCCTACAATGAGCAGTTCTTC
CDR3aa: CASSMSPSYNEQFF

d_gene: -
j_gene: TRBJ2-2
v_gene: TRBV27
abundance: -
CDR3nt: TGTGCCAGCCACCTCGGGGAGCTGTTTTTT
CDR3aa: CASHLGELFF

d_gene: -
j_gene: TRBJ1-1
v_gene: TRBV5-6
abundance: -
CDR3nt: TGTGCCAGCAGCTTGGGGTTTATGTACACTGAAGCTTTCTTT
CDR3aa: CASSLGFMYTEAFF

d_gene: -
j_gene: TRBJ2-2
v_gene: TRBV5-1
abundance: -
CDR3nt: TGCGCCAGCAGTTGGGACTGGCAGTCCGGGGAGCTGTTTTTT
CDR3aa: CASSWDWQSGELFF

d_gene: TRBD2
j_gene: TRBJ2-5
v_gene: TRBV4-2
abundance: -
CDR3nt: TGTGCCAGCAGCCAAGAGGCTGGGACTAGCGGGAGGAGGGGTGAGGAGACCCAGTACTTC
CDR3aa: CASSQEAGTSGRRGEETQYF

d_gene: -
j_gene: TRBJ2-5
v_gene: TRBV4-1
abundance: -
CDR3nt: TGCGCCAGCAGCCAAGCCCAGGGGTTCCAAGAGACCCAGTACTTC
CDR3aa: CASSQAQGFQETQYF

d_gene: -
j_gene: TRBJ2-7
v_gene: TRBV5-1
abundance: -
CDR3nt: TGCGCCAGCAGCTCGAGGGTTTCCTACGAGCAGTACTTC
CDR3aa: CASSSRVSYEQYF

d_gene: TRBD1
j_gene: TRBJ2-7
v_gene: TRBV5-4
abundance: -
CDR3nt: TGTGCCAGCAGCCCGGACAGGGGATCCTACGAGCAGTACTTC
CDR3aa: CASSPDRGSYEQYF

d_gene: TRBD2
j_gene: TRBJ2-1
v_gene: TRBV6-5
abundance: -
CDR3nt: TGTGCCAGCAGTTACTTGCGGGGGGGCCCTGATGAGCAGTTCTTC
CDR3aa: CASSYLRGGPDEQFF

d_gene: TRBD2
j_gene: TRBJ2-1
v_gene: TRBV18
abundance: -
CDR3nt: TGTGCCAGCTCACCACCCGGGACTAGGAGTGATGAGCAGTTCTTC
CDR3aa: CASSPPGTRSDEQFF

d_gene: -
j_gene: TRBJ2-7
v_gene: TRBV5-1
abundance: -
CDR3nt: TGCGCCAGCAGCTTTGGGGGACGCGAGCAGTACTTC
CDR3aa: CASSFGGREQYF

d_gene: TRBD2
j_gene: TRBJ2-1
v_gene: TRBV5-1
abundance: once
CDR3nt: TGCGCCAGCCGGCGGTCTAGCGGGATGTACAATGAGCAGTTCTTC
CDR3aa: CASRRSSGMYNEQFF

d_gene: TRBD2
j_gene: TRBJ2-3
v_gene: TRBV4-2
abundance: -
CDR3nt: TGTGCCAGCAGCCCTCACCGCCTAGCGGGATCGGGCACAGATACGCAGTATTTT
CDR3aa: CASSPHRLAGSGTDTQYF

d_gene: TRBD2
j_gene: TRBJ2-7
v_gene: TRBV11-2
abundance: -
CDR3nt: TGTGCCAGCAGCTTAGGACCTTTAGCGGGGGCCCACGAGCAGTACTTC
CDR3aa: CASSLGPLAGAHEQYF

d_gene: -
j_gene: TRBJ2-7
v_gene: TRBV23-1
abundance: -
CDR3nt: TGCGCCAGCAGTCAGGACCGCTCCTACGAGCAGTACTTC
CDR3aa: CASSQDRSYEQYF

d_gene: -
j_gene: TRBJ2-1
v_gene: TRBV5-4
abundance: -
CDR3nt: TGTGCCAGCAGCTTGGTATCGCGGTATGAGCAGTTCTTC
CDR3aa: CASSLVSRYEQFF

d_gene: TRBD1
j_gene: TRBJ1-4
v_gene: TRBV5-1
abundance: few
CDR3nt: TGCGCCAGCAGCTTTGGACAGGGGCGCGAAAAACTGTTTTTT
CDR3aa: CASSFGQGREKLFF

d_gene: -
j_gene: TRBJ1-2
v_gene: TRBV28
abundance: few
CDR3nt: TGTGCCAGCACCCCCGGACAGAACTATGGCTACACCTTC
CDR3aa: CASTPGQNYGYTF

d_gene: -
j_gene: TRBJ1-1
v_gene: TRBV5-1
abundance: -
CDR3nt: TGCGCCAGCAGCTTGGGACAGGTGAACACTGAAGCTTTCTTT
CDR3aa: CASSLGQVNTEAFF

d_gene: TRBD2
j_gene: TRBJ2-7
v_gene: TRBV4-2
abundance: -
CDR3nt: TGTGCCAGCAGCCAAGATAGCGGGGCTAGCGGGGGGACCTACGAGCAGTACTTC
CDR3aa: CASSQDSGASGGTYEQYF

d_gene: TRBD2
j_gene: TRBJ2-1
v_gene: TRBV7-2
abundance: -
CDR3nt: TGTGCCAGCAGCTTTACTAGCGGGTTTTACAATGAGCAGTTCTTC
CDR3aa: CASSFTSGFYNEQFF

d_gene: TRBD1
j_gene: TRBJ2-7
v_gene: TRBV15
abundance: few
CDR3nt: TGTGCCACCAGCACCAGGACAGGGAGCTCCTACGAGCAGTACTTC
CDR3aa: CATSTRTGSSYEQYF

d_gene: -
j_gene: TRBJ1-1
v_gene: TRBV9
abundance: -
CDR3nt: TGTGCCAGCAGCCCCCGGGGCACTGAAGCTTTCTTT
CDR3aa: CASSPRGTEAFF

d_gene: TRBD2
j_gene: TRBJ2-2
v_gene: TRBV5-1
abundance: -
CDR3nt: TGCGCCAGCAGTAGCGGGGGGACTTTAACCGGGGAGCTGTTTTTT
CDR3aa: CASSSGGTLTGELFF

d_gene: -
j_gene: TRBJ2-5
v_gene: TRBV7-2
abundance: -
CDR3nt: TGTGCCACGAGAGCGGCCCCCGGGGAGACCCAGTACTTC
CDR3aa: CATRAAPGETQYF

d_gene: -
j_gene: TRBJ1-5
v_gene: TRBV19
abundance: -
CDR3nt: TGTGCCAGTAGTCTGAGGATACTAAATAGCAATCAGCCCCAGCATTTT
CDR3aa: CASSLRILNSNQPQHF

d_gene: TRBD2
j_gene: TRBJ2-2
v_gene: TRBV5-4
abundance: -
CDR3nt: TGTGCCACTCGCGGGGGGGTGGACACCGGGGAGCTGTTTTTT
CDR3aa: CATRGGVDTGELFF

d_gene: -
j_gene: TRBJ1-1
v_gene: TRBV29-1
abundance: few
CDR3nt: TGCAGCGTTCTAGGGGGGGGTATCGCTGAAGCTTTCTTT
CDR3aa: CSVLGGGIAEAFF

d_gene: -
j_gene: TRBJ1-1
v_gene: TRBV19
abundance: -
CDR3nt: TGTGCCAGTAGTAAGGGGGTGCAGTGGAACACTGAAGCTTTCTTT
CDR3aa: CASSKGVQWNTEAFF

d_gene: -
j_gene: TRBJ1-2
v_gene: TRBV30
abundance: -
CDR3nt: TGTGCCTGGAGTTCGGGGGGAATCTCAAGGGGCTATGGCTACACCTTC
CDR3aa: CAWSSGGISRGYGYTF